This is a list of T cell receptor beta chains from one sample in a study of cytomegalovirus exposure and HLA in healthy donors. The data were produced by immunoSEQ multiplex PCR, yet TCRdb's version contains in-frame clones alone and is incomplete. The sample includes some 150,000 clones, around nine tenths seen only once; the top ten take around 5.2%. Sequenced: PBMCs. The receptors derive from a woman between 25 and 40 years old in good health and CMV-seronegative. The CDR3 runs from the conserved cysteine through the conserved F or W. The order of the fields is J gene, clone size, V gene, D gene, CDR3 length, CDR3 protein, CDR3 DNA. The D gene is left open where the match is weak. Rows may omit the clone size; those that give it use once, few, many or a size class.

j_call: TRBJ1-6; clone_size: NA; v_call: TRBV25-1; d_call: NA; cdr3_length: 14; cdr3_aa: CASSEFSGGHPLHF; cdr3_nt: TGTGCCAGCAGTGAATTCTCGGGGGGCCATCCCCTCCACTTT
j_call: TRBJ1-1; clone_size: NA; v_call: TRBV5-6; d_call: TRBD1; cdr3_length: 14; cdr3_aa: CASSLGQGYTEAFF; cdr3_nt: TGTGCCAGCAGCTTGGGACAGGGGTATACTGAAGCTTTCTTT
j_call: TRBJ2-3; clone_size: few; v_call: TRBV4-3; d_call: TRBD2; cdr3_length: 19; cdr3_aa: CASSQDLVAGGRSTDTQYF; cdr3_nt: TGCGCCAGCAGCCAAGATTTAGTAGCGGGGGGGCGGAGCACAGATACGCAGTATTTT
j_call: TRBJ2-2; clone_size: NA; v_call: TRBV7-9; d_call: NA; cdr3_length: 17; cdr3_aa: CASSFPSPTSGAGELFF; cdr3_nt: TGTGCCAGCAGCTTCCCGTCCCCGACAAGCGGAGCCGGGGAGCTGTTTTTT
j_call: TRBJ1-2; clone_size: NA; v_call: TRBV15; d_call: TRBD1; cdr3_length: 20; cdr3_aa: CATSRELLTDRSFRYYGYTF; cdr3_nt: TGTGCCACCAGCAGAGAATTGTTGACGGACAGGTCCTTCCGGTACTATGGCTACACCTTC
j_call: TRBJ1-5; clone_size: NA; v_call: TRBV5-4; d_call: TRBD1; cdr3_length: 15; cdr3_aa: CASSLGTGFDQPQHF; cdr3_nt: TGTGCCAGCAGCTTGGGGACAGGGTTCGACCAGCCCCAGCATTTT
j_call: TRBJ1-5; clone_size: NA; v_call: TRBV19; d_call: NA; cdr3_length: 13; cdr3_aa: CASSLVGNQPQHF; cdr3_nt: TGTGCCAGTAGTCTCGTAGGCAATCAGCCCCAGCATTTT
j_call: TRBJ2-7; clone_size: NA; v_call: TRBV5-6; d_call: NA; cdr3_length: 12; cdr3_aa: CASSFSDYEQYF; cdr3_nt: TGTGCCAGCAGCTTTTCGGACTACGAGCAGTACTTC
j_call: TRBJ1-1; clone_size: NA; v_call: TRBV29-1; d_call: NA; cdr3_length: 14; cdr3_aa: CSVVRGGVNTEAFF; cdr3_nt: TGCAGCGTCGTCCGGGGGGGCGTGAACACTGAAGCTTTCTTT
j_call: TRBJ2-2; clone_size: few; v_call: TRBV5-4; d_call: TRBD1; cdr3_length: 15; cdr3_aa: CASSRPGGVSGELFF; cdr3_nt: TGTGCCAGCAGTCGACCAGGGGGCGTCTCCGGGGAGCTGTTTTTT
j_call: TRBJ1-1; clone_size: NA; v_call: TRBV6-1; d_call: NA; cdr3_length: 16; cdr3_aa: CASSEAGLGQNTEAFF; cdr3_nt: TGTGCCAGCAGTGAAGCAGGATTAGGACAGAACACTGAAGCTTTCTTT
j_call: TRBJ2-3; clone_size: NA; v_call: TRBV19; d_call: NA; cdr3_length: 16; cdr3_aa: CASSIWRLSGTDTQYF; cdr3_nt: TGTGCCAGTAGTATTTGGCGGCTTTCGGGCACAGATACGCAGTATTTT
j_call: TRBJ1-5; clone_size: NA; v_call: TRBV2; d_call: TRBD1; cdr3_length: 16; cdr3_aa: CASRGGDRDWNQPQHF; cdr3_nt: TGTGCCAGCAGGGGGGGTGACAGGGATTGGAATCAGCCCCAGCATTTT
j_call: TRBJ2-5; clone_size: NA; v_call: TRBV5-1; d_call: TRBD2; cdr3_length: 16; cdr3_aa: CASSLYFLAGEETQYF; cdr3_nt: TGCGCCAGCAGCTTATACTTTCTAGCGGGGGAGGAGACCCAGTACTTC
j_call: TRBJ1-1; clone_size: NA; v_call: TRBV27; d_call: NA; cdr3_length: 13; cdr3_aa: CASRRTVNTEAFF; cdr3_nt: TGTGCCAGCAGGAGGACAGTGAACACTGAAGCTTTCTTT
j_call: TRBJ1-6; clone_size: once; v_call: TRBV7-9; d_call: TRBD1; cdr3_length: 14; cdr3_aa: CASSWTGGDSPLHF; cdr3_nt: TGTGCCAGCAGCTGGACAGGGGGCGATTCACCCCTCCACTTT
j_call: TRBJ1-2; clone_size: NA; v_call: TRBV28; d_call: NA; cdr3_length: 12; cdr3_aa: CASSFQNYGYTF; cdr3_nt: TGTGCCAGCAGTTTCCAGAACTATGGCTACACCTTC
j_call: TRBJ1-2; clone_size: NA; v_call: TRBV5-6; d_call: NA; cdr3_length: 12; cdr3_aa: CASSLAGYGYTF; cdr3_nt: TGTGCCAGCAGCTTGGCAGGATACGGCTACACCTTC
j_call: TRBJ2-7; clone_size: NA; v_call: TRBV6-5; d_call: TRBD1; cdr3_length: 13; cdr3_aa: CASRTRGLYEQYF; cdr3_nt: TGTGCCAGCAGGACAAGGGGGCTCTACGAGCAGTACTTC
j_call: TRBJ1-1; clone_size: NA; v_call: TRBV27; d_call: TRBD1; cdr3_length: 14; cdr3_aa: CASSPGQVNTEAFF; cdr3_nt: TGTGCCAGCAGTCCGGGACAGGTGAACACTGAAGCTTTCTTT
j_call: TRBJ2-1; clone_size: NA; v_call: TRBV6-1; d_call: TRBD2; cdr3_length: 14; cdr3_aa: CASLTSGAYNEQFF; cdr3_nt: TGTGCCAGCTTGACTAGCGGGGCATACAATGAGCAGTTCTTC
j_call: TRBJ1-2; clone_size: NA; v_call: TRBV4-3; d_call: TRBD1; cdr3_length: 15; cdr3_aa: CASSQDEGAGYGYTF; cdr3_nt: TGCGCCAGCAGCCAAGATGAGGGGGCTGGCTATGGCTACACCTTC
j_call: TRBJ2-3; clone_size: NA; v_call: TRBV6-6; d_call: NA; cdr3_length: 13; cdr3_aa: CASSYGSSDTQYF; cdr3_nt: TGTGCCAGCAGTTACGGCTCATCAGATACGCAGTATTTT
j_call: TRBJ2-3; clone_size: NA; v_call: TRBV28; d_call: TRBD2; cdr3_length: 18; cdr3_aa: CASSLSPWTSGVPDTQYF; cdr3_nt: TGTGCCAGCAGTTTATCCCCCTGGACTAGCGGTGTCCCAGATACGCAGTATTTT